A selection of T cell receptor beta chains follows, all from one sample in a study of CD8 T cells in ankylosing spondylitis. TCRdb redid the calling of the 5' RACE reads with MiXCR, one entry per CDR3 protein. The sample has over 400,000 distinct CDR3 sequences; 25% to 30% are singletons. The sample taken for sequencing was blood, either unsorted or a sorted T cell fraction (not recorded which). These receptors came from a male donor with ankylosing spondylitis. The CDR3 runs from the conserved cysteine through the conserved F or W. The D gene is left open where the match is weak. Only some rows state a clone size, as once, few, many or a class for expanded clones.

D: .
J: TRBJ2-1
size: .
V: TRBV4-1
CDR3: CASRNNSSSYNEQFF
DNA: TGCGCCAGCAGGAACAATTCCAGCTCCTACAATGAGCAGTTCTTC

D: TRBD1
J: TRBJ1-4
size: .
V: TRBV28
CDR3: CASSVDREEKLFF
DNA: TGTGCCAGCAGCGTGGACAGGGAGGAAAAACTGTTTTTT

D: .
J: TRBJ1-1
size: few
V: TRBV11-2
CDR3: CASSLNRLGTEAFF
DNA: TGTGCCAGCAGCTTAAACAGACTTGGCACTGAAGCTTTCTTT

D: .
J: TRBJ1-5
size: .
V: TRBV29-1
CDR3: CSVRDRIANQPQHF
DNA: TGCAGCGTTAGGGACCGGATAGCAAATCAGCCCCAGCATTTT

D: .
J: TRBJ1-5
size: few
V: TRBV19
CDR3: CATAQGWSSNQPQHF
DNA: TGTGCCACCGCACAGGGCTGGTCAAGCAATCAGCCCCAGCATTTT

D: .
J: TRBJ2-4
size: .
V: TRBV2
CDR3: CASSEEKGTIAKNIQYF
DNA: TGTGCCAGCAGTGAAGAGAAGGGAACCATAGCCAAAAACATTCAGTACTTC

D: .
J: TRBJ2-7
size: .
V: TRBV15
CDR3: CATSRDLKGYEQYF
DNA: TGTGCCACCAGCAGAGATCTCAAGGGTTACGAGCAGTACTTC

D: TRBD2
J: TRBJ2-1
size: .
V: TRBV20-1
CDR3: CSALTGTSDYNEQFF
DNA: TGCAGTGCTCTAACCGGGACTAGCGACTACAATGAGCAGTTCTTC

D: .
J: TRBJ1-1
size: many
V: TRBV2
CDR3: CAGGRLNTEAFF
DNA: TGTGCCGGAGGACGTCTGAACACTGAAGCTTTCTTT

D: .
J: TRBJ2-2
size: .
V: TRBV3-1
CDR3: CASSFPLHGELFF
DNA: TGTGCCAGCAGCTTTCCCCTCCACGGGGAGCTGTTTTTT

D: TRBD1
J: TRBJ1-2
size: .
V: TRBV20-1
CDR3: CSASSGTGIVNYGYTF
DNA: TGCAGTGCTAGTTCCGGGACAGGGATCGTAAACTATGGCTACACCTTC

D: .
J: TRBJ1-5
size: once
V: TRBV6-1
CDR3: CASSTMTAQPQHF
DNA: TGTGCCAGCAGTACCATGACAGCCCAGCCCCAGCATTTT

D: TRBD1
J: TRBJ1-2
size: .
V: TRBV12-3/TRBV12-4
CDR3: CASTGDRVFGYTF
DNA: TGTGCCAGCACCGGGGACAGGGTTTTTGGCTACACCTTC

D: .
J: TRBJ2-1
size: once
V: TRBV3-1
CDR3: CASSLILISSYNEQFF
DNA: TGTGCCAGCAGCCTAATCCTGATAAGCTCCTACAATGAGCAGTTCTTC

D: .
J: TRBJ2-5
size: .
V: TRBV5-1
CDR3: CASSSLSGEGPETQYF
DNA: TGCGCCAGCAGCTCATTATCCGGGGAAGGGCCAGAGACCCAGTACTTC

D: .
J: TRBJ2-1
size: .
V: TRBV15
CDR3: CATSRNLLNEQFF
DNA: TGTGCCACCAGCAGAAACCTCTTGAATGAGCAGTTCTTC

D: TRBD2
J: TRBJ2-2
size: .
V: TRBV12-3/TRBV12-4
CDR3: CASSSTGLAGVTGELFF
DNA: TGTGCCAGCAGCTCGACCGGACTAGCGGGAGTGACCGGGGAGCTGTTTTTT

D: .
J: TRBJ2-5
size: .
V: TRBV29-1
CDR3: CSVRAGQAKETQYF
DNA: TGCAGCGTCCGAGCGGGACAGGCAAAAGAGACCCAGTACTTC

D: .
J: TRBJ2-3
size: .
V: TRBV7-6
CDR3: CASSLPGRWGTDTQYF
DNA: TGTGCCAGCAGCTTACCAGGAAGGTGGGGCACAGATACGCAGTATTTT

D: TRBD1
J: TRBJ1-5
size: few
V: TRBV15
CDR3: CATSSPGQGVGSNQPQHF
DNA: TGTGCCACCAGCAGTCCGGGACAGGGAGTCGGTAGCAATCAGCCCCAGCATTTT

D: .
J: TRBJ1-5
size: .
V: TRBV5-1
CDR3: CASSRDGGSNQPQHF
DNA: TGCGCCAGCAGCCGGGACGGGGGTAGCAATCAGCCCCAGCATTTT

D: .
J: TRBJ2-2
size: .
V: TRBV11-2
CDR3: CASQDISSGELFF
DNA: TGTGCCAGCCAAGACATCAGCTCCGGGGAGCTGTTTTTT

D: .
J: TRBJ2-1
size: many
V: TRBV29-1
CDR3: CSARQYNEQFF
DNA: TGCAGCGCCAGACAGTACAATGAGCAGTTCTTC

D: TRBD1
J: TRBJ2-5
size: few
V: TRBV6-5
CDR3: CASSLIPRTGSQETQYF
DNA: TGTGCCAGCAGTTTAATTCCCCGGACAGGGAGCCAAGAGACCCAGTACTTC

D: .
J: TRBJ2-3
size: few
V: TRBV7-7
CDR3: CASSLVLEDTQYF
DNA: TGTGCCAGCAGCTTAGTATTGGAAGATACGCAGTATTTT

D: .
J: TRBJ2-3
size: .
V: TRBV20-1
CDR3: CSARRQSDTQYF
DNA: TGCAGTGCTAGGAGACAGTCAGATACGCAGTATTTT